What follows are 22 T cell receptor beta chains derived from one specimen sequenced in a study of T cells after yellow fever vaccination. TCRdb independently ran MiXCR on the 5' RACE reads; one entry per CDR3 protein. The data show 150,000 to 200,000 distinct CDR3 sequences, with roughly 6.4% seen just once and 2.9% held by the top ten. Sequencing used CD4+ T cells sorted from PBMCs, obtained on the day of the first yellow fever vaccination. Receptors originate from a man younger than 35 who received the YFV17D yellow fever vaccine.

This clonotype occurred a few times. This chain uses TRBV18 with TRBJ2-1, with 12 bases aligning to TRBD2. The CDR3 totals 16 residues. The germline V gene encodes CDR1 KGHSH and CDR2 LQKENI. V lost 2 bases to trimming and J lost 9 bases; unmatched junction nucleotides: 8. DNA for the CDR3: TGTGCCAGCTCACCAATGGGACTAGCGGGTCTTGGTGAGCAGTTCTTC. Its protein product is CASSPMGLAGLGEQFF.

This clonotype was detected ten times or more. The gene calls are TRBV5-1 and TRBJ2-2; 7 positions match TRBD2. The CDR3 contains 15 residues. Germline V gene sequence: CDR1 SGHRS, CDR2 YFSETQ. V dropped 1 base and J dropped 1; count of bases not matched to a gene: 1. The DNA for the CDR3 is TGCGCCAGCAGCTTGCTAGCGGTGAACACCGGGGAGCTGTTTTTT. It encodes CASSLLAVNTGELFF.

This clonotype was seen only a few times. CDR3 loop: CASSLASTSGGPGGGGELFF. CDR3 sequence (DNA): TGCGCCAGCAGCTTGGCCTCGACTAGCGGGGGGCCTGGAGGTGGCGGGGAGCTGTTTTTT. V usage is TRBV5-1 and J usage is TRBJ2-2; the match to TRBD2 covers 13 bases. The CDR3 has 20 residues. Germline values: CDR1 SGHRS, CDR2 YFSETQ. V was pared by 0 bases and J by 7 bases, with 15 bases of the junction left unmatched.

This clonotype turned up a few times. The gene calls are TRBV7-2 and TRBJ2-3; D not certain. The germline gives CDR1 SGHTA, CDR2 FQGNSA. V lost 3 bases to trimming and J lost 0 bases, with 13 bases between them. The CDR3 is 16 residues long. CDR3 region: CASSFTLLDSTDTQYF. Written as DNA, the CDR3 is TGTGCCAGCAGCTTCACATTATTGGATAGCACAGATACGCAGTATTTT.

This chain connects TRBV7-3 to TRBJ2-1, with D perhaps matching TRBD2 (7 bases). Germline V gene lookup returns CDR1 SGHTA and CDR2 FQGTGA. Trimming cost V 5 bases and J 4 bases, with 15 bases left between them. The CDR3 has 15 amino acids. CDR3 DNA: TGTGCCAGCAGCGAGGCGGGGGCCGTTTACAATGAGCAGTTCTTC. Translation: CASSEAGAVYNEQFF.

The V gene is TRBV7-9, the J gene TRBJ2-5; no firm D call. The V and J ends lost 8 bases and 5 bases respectively, with 21 bases between them. The V gene's germline CDR1 is SEHNR and CDR2 FQNEAQ (reference sequence). There are 15 residues in the CDR3. CDR3 bases: TGTGCCAGCCGATGGACGCCTACTATGGGGGAGACCCAGTACTTC. It codes for CASRWTPTMGETQYF.

This clonotype was detected many times. The V and J genes are TRBV2 and TRBJ2-3; 9 bases align to TRBD2. V lost 8 bases, J lost 4 bases, and 13 bases stayed unmatched. The length of the CDR3 is 16 residues. Germline V lookup: CDR1 SNHLY, CDR2 FYNNEI. CDR3 DNA: TGTGCCAGCGATGGGAGGAGCGGGGGGCGCCCAGATACGCAGTATTTT. It translates to CASDGRSGGRPDTQYF.

The chain couples TRBV5-6 to TRBJ2-5; tentatively, D is TRBD1 or TRBD2 (6 bases each). CDR3 size: 14 residues. Looked up from germline, CDR1 is SGHDT and CDR2 is YYEEEE. With 9 bases removed from V and 5 bases from J, the gap between germline ends came to 20 bases. CDR3 sequence reads: CAMSPGGPGETQYF. CDR3 nucleotides: TGTGCCATGAGCCCCGGGGGCCCCGGGGAGACCCAGTACTTC.

The chain links TRBV19 to TRBJ1-2; TRBD1 matches at 8 bases. Germline V gene sequence: CDR1 LNHDA, CDR2 SQIVND (reference sequence). There are 16 residues in the CDR3. J lost 4 bases, V lost 5 bases, and 12 bases had no gene match. CDR3 DNA: TGTGCCAGTAGTCCAGGACAGGGAGGGCGGTTCTATGGCTACACCTTC. This translates into CASSPGQGGRFYGYTF.

Only a few counts were recorded for this clonotype. DNA for the CDR3: TGTGCCAGCAGCTTAATAGCGGGGGGCGCCGGGGAGCTGTTTTTT. Protein product: CASSLIAGGAGELFF. This chain links TRBV11-2 with TRBJ2-2, with TRBD2 matching over 10 bases. The CDR3 is 15 amino acids. Losses at the gene ends were 2 bases for V and 6 bases for J; bases not matched to a gene: 3. The germline V gene encodes CDR1 SGHAT and CDR2 FQNNGV.

This clonotype has ten or more counts. The chain recombines TRBV25-1 with TRBJ2-7; D might be TRBD2 (6 bases). Per germline, CDR1 MGHDK and CDR2 SYGVNS. CDR3 size: 12 residues. The V and J ends lost 8 bases and 4 bases respectively, with 12 bases between them. The CDR3: CASSGDLYEQYF. Here the CDR3 DNA reads TGTGCCAGCTCGGGGGACCTTTACGAGCAGTACTTC.

This clonotype showed up many times. The rearrangement joins TRBV20-1 to TRBJ2-3; D is possibly TRBD2 (5 bases). Germline V gene sequence: CDR1 DFQATT, CDR2 SNEGSKA (reference sequence). V was cut by 1 base and J by 2 bases, with 10 bases left in between. CDR3 length: 14 residues. CDR3 sequence (DNA): TGCAGTGCTAGAGTGAGCGGACTCACAGATACGCAGTATTTT. Amino acid sequence: CSARVSGLTDTQYF.

This clonotype was found a few times. The chain employs TRBV28 and TRBJ1-2, with a possible D match to TRBD1 (6 bases). V was trimmed by 5 bases and J by 4 bases, leaving 11 bases between them. The germline CDR1 and CDR2 sequences are MDHEN and SYDVKM. This CDR3 is 13 amino acids long. The CDR3 DNA sequence: TGTGCCAGCAGTCCTGGGACAACCTATGGCTACACCTTC. It encodes CASSPGTTYGYTF.

This clonotype occurred many times. The genes are TRBV12-3 or TRBV12-4 and TRBJ1-2; D is possibly TRBD1 (6 bases). The CDR3 covers 12 residues. Trimming cost V 6 bases and J 8 bases, with 13 bases left between them. In DNA, the CDR3 is TGTGCCAGCAGCCGACAGGTGGGGGGCTACACCTTC. The encoded protein is CASSRQVGGYTF.

The gene calls are TRBV3-1 and TRBJ2-5; TRBD1 aligns across 11 bases. The ends lost 4 bases at V and 5 bases at J; junction bases unmatched: 9. This CDR3 is built from 16 residues. In germline, CDR1 is LGHDT, CDR2 YNNKEL (reference sequence). CDR3 DNA: TGTGCCAGCAGCCTAGGAAGGGACAGGGGGTCGGAGACCCAGTACTTC. Amino acids: CASSLGRDRGSETQYF.

The rearrangement joins TRBV12-3 or TRBV12-4 to TRBJ1-1, with TRBD1 as a possible D gene (5 bases). Trimming removed 5 bases at V and 4 bases at J, with 17 bases between. The CDR3 loop spans 15 amino acids. CDR3 DNA sequence: TGTGCCAGCAGTCCGCAGACAGACTTAGGCACTGAAGCTTTCTTT. Its translation is CASSPQTDLGTEAFF.

The V gene is TRBV18, the J gene TRBJ2-7; D may be TRBD1 (5 bases). Germline CDR1 KGHSH, CDR2 LQKENI. The V end was cut by 4 bases, the J end by 0 bases, with 10 bases between. The CDR3 extends over 14 amino acids. As DNA, the CDR3 is TGTGCCAGCTCACAGATAGACAGCTCCTACGAGCAGTACTTC. Its protein is CASSQIDSSYEQYF.

This clonotype was seen only a few times. The chain joins TRBV15 to TRBJ2-3; D is ambiguous. CDR3 length: 13 residues. Germline values: CDR1 LNHNV, CDR2 YYDKDF (reference sequence). V was clipped by 0 bases and J by 6 bases, with 7 bases between them. CDR3 residues: CATSRDPDDTQYF. CDR3 DNA: TGTGCCACCAGCAGAGACCCTGATGATACGCAGTATTTT.

This clonotype was detected many times. In DNA form, the CDR3 reads TGCGCCAGCAGCCAGCTATTCCAGAATTTCCGGGACAGCCTTCTGAACACTGAAGCTTTCTTT. This encodes CASSQLFQNFRDSLLNTEAFF. The chain carries TRBV4-1 and TRBJ1-1; 7 bases align to TRBD1. CDR1 is MGHRA and CDR2 is YSYEKL in the germline V gene. The V segment lost 3 bases and the J segment 0 bases; nucleotides outside the gene matches: 22. The CDR3 is made up of 21 amino acids.

The J gene is TRBJ1-1, the V gene TRBV7-9, with TRBD1 as a possible D gene (6 bases). V gave up 5 bases and J gave up 7 bases, with 14 bases separating them. The CDR3 contains 13 residues. CDR1 SEHNR and CDR2 FQNEAQ come from the germline V gene (reference sequence). The chain's CDR3 is CASSPGQYLEAFF. CDR3 nucleotide sequence: TGTGCCAGCAGCCCCGGACAGTATCTTGAAGCTTTCTTT.

This chain uses TRBV5-1 with TRBJ1-2; 7 bases match TRBD1. Losses at the gene ends were 0 bases for V and 7 bases for J; bases not matched to a gene: 6. Germline CDR1 and CDR2: SGHRS and YFSETQ. The CDR3 is 14 amino acids. CDR3 amino acids: CASSLDRGSGGYTF. CDR3 sequence (DNA): TGCGCCAGCAGCTTGGACAGGGGAAGTGGTGGCTACACCTTC.

This clonotype has more than one count but fewer than ten. J is TRBJ1-1 and V is TRBV5-1, with D possibly being TRBD1 (5 bases). The V end was cut by 0 bases, the J end by 11 bases, with 14 bases between. Germline loops: CDR1 SGHRS, CDR2 YFSETQ. This CDR3 has 13 residues. CDR3 loop: CASSLGQRTGAFF. CDR3 coding DNA: TGCGCCAGCAGCTTGGGACAGCGGACGGGCGCTTTCTTT.